The 10 T cell receptor beta chains listed next were all sequenced from one sample in a study of early T cells in non-severe SARS-CoV-2 infection. In TCRdb, the 5' RACE reads were re-called with MiXCR into one record per CDR3 protein. Of more than 75,000 distinct CDR3 sequences in the sample, about 14% were seen once. What was sequenced was whole blood. These receptors were obtained from an adult who was a healthcare worker with PCR-confirmed SARS-CoV-2 infection or an uninfected control (not recorded which).

This clonotype was detected ten times or more. The J gene is TRBJ1-6, the V gene TRBV28; D ambiguous. Trimming stripped 3 bases from V and 5 bases from J, with 11 bases between. Per the germline V gene, CDR1 is MDHEN and CDR2 is SYDVKM. The CDR3 is made up of 15 amino acids. The DNA for the CDR3 is TGTGCCAGCAGTTTTTCTCGGGCAGATAATTCACCCCTCCACTTT. Translation: CASSFSRADNSPLHF.

The chain combines TRBV7-6 with TRBJ2-5, with 9 bases that match TRBD2. The CDR3 contains 18 residues. V shed 1 base, J shed 2 bases, and the junction held 11 bases outside the gene matches. Germline V CDR1 and CDR2: SGHVS, FNYEAQ. CDR3 region: CASSLVAGGTRPQETQYF. CDR3 in DNA: TGTGCCAGCAGCTTAGTTGCGGGGGGGACTAGACCTCAAGAGACCCAGTACTTC.

This clonotype has only a few counts. The chain is built from TRBV27 and TRBJ2-1; a possible D gene is TRBD1 (6 bases). Germline CDR1 MNHEY, CDR2 SMNVEV (reference sequence). V was pared by 5 bases and J by 3 bases, with 17 bases between. The CDR3 extends over 16 amino acids. The CDR3 coding sequence is TGTGCCAGCAGTCAAGGTCGTCAGGGGATCTACAATGAGCAGTTCTTC. It encodes CASSQGRQGIYNEQFF.

This clonotype occurred many times. J is TRBJ1-2 and V is TRBV20-1; maybe TRBD1 (5 bases). Germline V gene sequence: CDR1 DFQATT, CDR2 SNEGSKA (reference sequence). V was shortened by 3 bases and J by 4 bases, with 15 bases between the two germline ends. CDR3 length equals 14 residues. Here the CDR3 reads CSASKTEGIYGYTF. Written as DNA, the CDR3 is TGCAGTGCTAGCAAAACGGAGGGGATCTATGGCTACACCTTC.

The rearrangement uses TRBV10-3 and TRBJ2-3; tentatively, D is TRBD2 (5 bases). Trimming removed 11 bases from V and 2 bases from J, with 17 bases in between. From germline, CDR1 is ENHRY and CDR2 SYGVKD. The CDR3 runs 14 residues. CDR3 amino acids: CALSRGSPTDTQYF. The CDR3 DNA follows: TGTGCCCTCTCACGGGGAAGCCCCACAGATACGCAGTATTTT.

V usage is TRBV7-8 and J usage is TRBJ2-7, with 11 bases lining up with TRBD2. This CDR3 contains 17 residues. With 0 bases clipped from V and 0 bases from J, the junction kept 4 bases outside the gene matches. Germline V gene data show CDR1 as SGHVS and CDR2 as FQNEAQ. The CDR3: CASSLATSGAASYEQYF. For the CDR3, the DNA is TGTGCCAGCAGCTTAGCGACTAGCGGGGCGGCCTCCTACGAGCAGTACTTC.

This clonotype was observed many times. The chain recombines TRBV7-6 with TRBJ1-1; D is unresolved. The CDR3 extends over 13 amino acids. V gave up 1 base and J gave up 5 bases, with 8 bases separating them. Germline V gene lookup returns CDR1 SGHVS and CDR2 FNYEAQ. The CDR3: CASSLVEGTEAFF. DNA of the CDR3: TGTGCCAGCAGCTTAGTTGAAGGGACTGAAGCTTTCTTT. Combining the CDR3 with reference TRBV7-6 and TRBJ1-1 gives the whole variable domain GAGVSQSPRYKVTKRGQDVALRCDPISGHVSLYWYRQALGQGPEFLTYFNYEAQQDKSGLPNDRFSAERPEGSISTLTIQRTEQRDSAMYRCASSLVEGTEAFFGQGTRLTVV.

This clonotype showed up just a few times. The chain is built from TRBV29-1 and TRBJ1-1; D gene unclear. This CDR3 has 14 amino acids. V shed 0 bases and J shed 1 base, with 9 bases lying between them. Germline lookup yields CDR1 SQVTM and CDR2 ANQGSEA. CDR3 DNA sequence: TGCAGCGTTGAAGATCGACTGCCGAACACTGAAGCTTTCTTT. This translates into CSVEDRLPNTEAFF.

At least ten counts were recorded for this clonotype. The chain links TRBV27 to TRBJ1-4; no clear D gene. There are 13 residues in the CDR3. The V end was cut by 2 bases, the J end by 8 bases, with 9 bases between. Germline-derived CDR1 and CDR2 are MNHEY and SMNVEV (reference sequence). CDR3 in amino acids: CASSLQVGEKLFF. For the CDR3, the DNA is TGTGCCAGCAGTTTACAGGTTGGAGAAAAACTGTTTTTT.

The chain is built from TRBV20-1 and TRBJ1-3, with D possibly TRBD1 on 5 matching bases. Trimming shortened V by 5 bases and J by 0 bases, and 11 bases separated the two germline ends. CDR1 is DFQATT, CDR2 SNEGSKA, per germline (reference sequence). The CDR3 has 14 residues. The DNA for the CDR3 is TGCAGTGCTCGGGACGTCCGCTCTGGAAACACCATATATTTT. Translating it yields CSARDVRSGNTIYF.